This TCR beta chain was documented in a study of blood T cells in healthy people across ages. Study at large: Using template switching, researchers captured about one barcoded beta molecule for each two T cells.

CDR1 MDHEN and CDR2 SYDVKM come from the germline V gene. This CDR3 contains 16 residues. V shed 2 bases and J 7 bases; nucleotides not matched to a gene: 11. The use of a sample-barcoded 5' primer and a J-beta primer mix characterized a second PCR of about 7 to 12 cycles. Through a template-switch adaptor with 12 random nucleotides, each cDNA molecule received a tag. All samples gave at least 3 million CDR3-containing paired-end reads. TCRdb processed the 5' RACE reads anew with MiXCR; each CDR3 protein has one entry. The profile covers about 720,000 distinct CDR3 sequences, with 20% to 25% appearing a single time and about 20% taken by the ten largest.

The rearrangement links TRBV28 to TRBJ2-1, with TRBD1 matching 7 bases. Sequenced sample: blood. The sequence was obtained from a man in his 70s in good health. CDR3 sequence (DNA): TGTGCCAGCAGTTTAAGGGGGCGAGAGGGCCTGAATGAGCAGTTCTTC. Translated: CASSLRGREGLNEQFF.